This T cell receptor (beta chain) was sequenced in a study of cytomegalovirus exposure and HLA in healthy donors. The PCR used 60 Vbeta and 13 Jbeta primers. Study processing details: In a later analysis, of approximately 81 million unique beta chains, 9 million to 11 million appeared in at least two donors. Using immunoSEQ multiplex PCR, the repertoire was profiled, and TCRdb retains in-frame clones only, with some absent. From that table come the V and J calls and clone size; the DNA was used to work out D and trimming. This table has roughly 120,000 clones, 6.5% to 9.5% appearing once. A remark on this clone: Its specificity is unknown.

Study results and limitations: According to a later analysis, donors in an Asian-associated ancestry cluster reportedly had fewer N-insertions than the 666-donor mean. As a later analysis showed, a missense DCLRE1C variant was linked to trimming of TCR beta V- and J-genes.

This CDR3 contains 14 residues. V was pared by 0 bases and J by 9 bases, with 13 bases between. The germline V gene has CDR1 SGDLS and CDR2 YYNGEE. The chain combines TRBV9 with TRBJ1-5; no definite D call. This receptor was obtained from a man aged 40-50 years in good health and CMV-seronegative. What was sequenced was PBMCs. This CDR3 reads CASSVDGAEGPQHF. The CDR3 DNA is TGTGCCAGCAGCGTAGACGGCGCCGAGGGGCCCCAGCATTTT.